Each of the 20 T cell receptor beta chains below was sequenced from the same sample in a study of cytomegalovirus exposure and HLA in healthy donors. PCR used 60 Vbeta primers and 13 Jbeta primers. Assay used: immunoSEQ multiplex PCR; TCRdb lists only in-frame clones, some missing. The sample has more than 140,000 clones, almost 85% seen once. The sequencing sample was made of PBMCs. The receptors originated from a woman between 35 and 50 years old in good health and CMV-seronegative.

This chain joins TRBV15 and TRBJ1-1; weak D call: TRBD1 (6 bases). CDR1 is LNHNV and CDR2 is YYDKDF in the germline V gene (reference sequence). V lost 5 bases and J lost 1, with 14 bases in between. This CDR3 region has 15 residues. Here the CDR3 DNA reads TGTGCCACCAGCCTAGGGGGAAACAAGAACACTGAAGCTTTCTTT. Translation: CATSLGGNKNTEAFF.

This chain connects TRBV9 to TRBJ2-5; tentatively, D is TRBD1 (5 bases). The J call may be mistaken, given a closer DNA end match to TRBJ2-7. The germline gives CDR1 SGDLS, CDR2 YYNGEE. CDR3 size: 14 residues. CDR3: CASSGREGVYEQYF. The CDR3 region has the DNA TGTGCCAGCAGCGGCCGTGAAGGGGTCTACGAGCAGTACTTC.

This clone was counted a few times. The rearrangement links TRBV7-2 to TRBJ2-7; 12 nucleotides align to TRBD2. Germline assignment: CDR1 SGHTA and CDR2 FQGNSA. CDR3 size: 16 residues. J was trimmed by 3 bases and V by 5 bases; bases with no gene match: 8. This CDR3 reads CASSEEMGLAGYEQYF. CDR3 coding DNA: TGTGCCAGCAGCGAGGAGATGGGACTAGCGGGCTACGAGCAGTACTTC.

The chain links TRBV20-1 to TRBJ2-5, with 7 bases matching TRBD2. V gave up 6 bases and J gave up 11 bases; unmatched junction bases: 6. Germline lookup yields CDR1 DFQATT and CDR2 SNEGSKA (reference sequence). The CDR3 sequence is 10 residues long. DNA for the CDR3: TGCAGTGCCGGGGGGTGGGAGCAGTACTTC. This gives the protein CSAGGWEQYF.

This clone was counted between two and nine times. This rearrangement joins TRBV20-1 to TRBJ1-2; no firm D call. The CDR3 totals 10 residues. Trimming left V 7 bases short and J 6 bases short, with 9 bases between. The germline V gene encodes CDR1 DFQATT and CDR2 SNEGSKA (reference sequence). The CDR3 loop reads CSDGENGYTF. Written as DNA, the CDR3 is TGCAGTGACGGGGAGAATGGCTACACCTTC.

This chain connects TRBV18 to TRBJ1-2; 9 bases match TRBD1. Trimming at V came to 1 base and at J to 3 bases, leaving 3 bases not matched to a gene. Germline V gene data show CDR1 as KGHSH and CDR2 as LQKENI. The CDR3 runs to 15 residues. The CDR3 region has the DNA TGTGCCAGCTCACCACGACAGGGGGGACACTATGGCTACACCTTC. Residues: CASSPRQGGHYGYTF. Variable domain in full (rest from reference TRBV18 and TRBJ1-2): NAGVMQNPRHLVRRRGQEARLRCSPMKGHSHVYWYRQLPEEGLKFMVYLQKENIIDESGMPKERFSAEFPKEGPSILRIQQVVRGDSAAYFCASSPRQGGHYGYTFGSGTRLTVV.

CDR3 amino acids: CASSDYQGQETQYF. The CDR3, as DNA: TGTGCCAGCAGCGACTATCAGGGGCAAGAGACCCAGTACTTC. The V call is TRBV5-4, the J call TRBJ2-5, with D maybe TRBD1 (6 bases). Trimming left V 4 bases short and J 2 bases short, with 12 bases between. Germline V gives CDR1 SGHNT, CDR2 YYREEE (reference sequence). The CDR3 totals 14 residues.

The J gene is TRBJ2-3, the V gene TRBV10-3, with a weak D call TRBD1 (5 bases). This CDR3 is 13 amino acids long. Germline values: CDR1 ENHRY, CDR2 SYGVKD. Deletions cut 5 bases from V and 2 bases from J, with 8 bases between. This CDR3 reads CAISSGNTDTQYF. The CDR3, as DNA: TGTGCCATCAGTTCAGGGAACACAGATACGCAGTATTTT.

Only one count was recorded for this clone. The rearrangement links TRBV7-2 to TRBJ1-2; D may be TRBD1 (5 bases). Germline CDR1 reads SGHTA; CDR2 reads FQGNSA. Trimming stripped 3 bases from V and 4 bases from J, with 15 bases between. This CDR3 is built from 15 residues. CDR3 in amino acids: CASSFGSTAFYGYTF. CDR3 bases: TGTGCCAGCAGCTTTGGTTCGACAGCCTTCTATGGCTACACCTTC. The full variable domain, its missing parts supplied by reference TRBV7-2 and TRBJ1-2, is GAGVSQSPSNKVTEKGKDVELRCDPISGHTALYWYRQSLGQGLEFLIYFQGNSAPDKSGLPSDRFSAERTGGSVSTLTIQRTQQEDSAVYLCASSFGSTAFYGYTFGSGTRLTVV.

The chain couples TRBV4-3 to TRBJ1-4; the D gene is possibly TRBD1 (5 bases). CDR1 is LGHNA and CDR2 is YSLEER in the germline V gene. The CDR3 covers 16 residues. The V and J ends lost 0 bases and 8 bases respectively, with 16 bases between them. The CDR3 sequence: CASSQDTGRGEEKLFF. CDR3 nucleotide sequence: TGCGCCAGCAGCCAAGATACAGGACGGGGGGAGGAAAAACTGTTTTTT.

The chain carries TRBV12-5 and TRBJ1-1; tentative D call: TRBD1 (6 bases). Trimming stripped 2 bases from V and 2 bases from J, with 15 bases between. Germline CDR1 reads LGHNT; CDR2 reads FRNRAP. The CDR3 is 16 amino acids. Here the CDR3 DNA reads TGTGCTAGTGGTTTGATCCCTACAGGGTCTAACACTGAAGCTTTCTTT. Translating gives CASGLIPTGSNTEAFF.

The V call is TRBV5-1, the J call TRBJ2-7; the match to TRBD1 covers 8 bases. After removal of 9 bases from V and 3 bases from J, the junction contained 20 bases not matched to a gene. CDR3 length: 17 amino acids. Germline CDR1 and CDR2: SGHRS and YFSETQ. Here the CDR3 reads CATRRNTGGFGGYEQYF. The CDR3 nucleotides are TGCGCCACCAGACGAAACACAGGGGGATTTGGAGGCTACGAGCAGTACTTC.

The chain joins TRBV7-6 to TRBJ2-7, with D possibly matching TRBD1 (7 bases). Germline V lookup: CDR1 SGHVS, CDR2 FNYEAQ. This CDR3 contains 15 residues. V was clipped by 5 bases and J by 7 bases, with 21 bases between them. DNA of the CDR3: TGTGCCAGCAGCGGACCAGGGGGGACCCTAAGGGAGCAGTACTTC. Translated: CASSGPGGTLREQYF.

This clone was detected only once. The chain uses TRBV11-3 and TRBJ2-3; a possible D gene is TRBD2 (6 bases). The V end was cut by 3 bases, the J end by 6 bases, with 19 bases between. The V gene's germline CDR1 is SGHNT and CDR2 YENEEA. The CDR3 extends over 16 amino acids. This CDR3 reads CASSLGQGLAVDTQYF. The CDR3 nucleotides are TGTGCCAGCAGCTTGGGGCAGGGCTTAGCGGTTGATACGCAGTATTTT.

The V gene is TRBV19, the J gene TRBJ2-3; D is perhaps TRBD2 (5 bases). Germline V gene sequence: CDR1 LNHDA, CDR2 SQIVND (reference sequence). The V end was cut by 6 bases, the J end by 2 bases, with 9 bases between. This CDR3 is 13 amino acids long. CDR3 loop: CASSGVNTDTQYF. DNA of the CDR3: TGTGCCAGTAGCGGGGTAAACACAGATACGCAGTATTTT.

The CDR3 reads CASSFVTGGLYEQYF. Written as DNA, the CDR3 is TGTGCCAGCAGCTTCGTCACAGGGGGTTTATACGAGCAGTACTTC. This chain joins TRBV5-8 and TRBJ2-5, with TRBD1 matching over 8 bases. The J call may not be correct, given that the DNA end is closer to TRBJ2-7. Germline loops: CDR1 SGHTS, CDR2 YDEGEE. There are 15 residues in the CDR3.

This clone was counted between two and nine times. The gene calls are TRBV7-2 and TRBJ2-1; 9 bases align to TRBD1. The CDR3 sequence is 15 residues long. Germline-derived CDR1 and CDR2 are SGHTA and FQGNSA. V trimming: 5 bases; J trimming: 15 bases; junction bases outside the gene matches: 17. The CDR3 spells CASSPQGGTGRRLFF. CDR3 DNA: TGTGCCAGCAGCCCTCAGGGGGGGACAGGGAGGAGGCTGTTCTTC.

The rearrangement joins TRBV7-6 to TRBJ1-2; 10 positions agree with TRBD1. The germline V gene encodes CDR1 SGHVS and CDR2 FNYEAQ. The junction had 12 bases not matched to a gene; V was cut back by 2 bases and J by 6 bases. CDR3 length: 17 residues. CDR3 in DNA: TGTGCCAGCAGCTTAAACTTGGGACAGGGGCGTTTAGATGGCTACACCTTC. This encodes CASSLNLGQGRLDGYTF.

The chain carries TRBV7-9 and TRBJ2-5; 7 bases line up with TRBD1. Germline assignment: CDR1 SEHNR and CDR2 FQNEAQ (reference sequence). The CDR3 is made up of 14 amino acids. The ends lost 2 bases at V and 4 bases at J; junction bases unmatched: 4. In DNA form, the CDR3 reads TGTGCCAGCAGCTTATCAAACAGGGGAGAGACCCAGTACTTC. It codes for CASSLSNRGETQYF.

This clone was observed a handful of times. The chain uses TRBV5-4 and TRBJ2-5; D not certain. This CDR3 has 14 amino acids. CDR1 and CDR2 (germline): SGHNT, YYREEE (reference sequence). Between the trimmed V and J ends, which lost 3 bases and 2 bases, there was a span of 11 bases. The CDR3 reads CASSWARLQETQYF. Here the CDR3 DNA reads TGTGCCAGCAGCTGGGCCCGGCTTCAAGAGACCCAGTACTTC.